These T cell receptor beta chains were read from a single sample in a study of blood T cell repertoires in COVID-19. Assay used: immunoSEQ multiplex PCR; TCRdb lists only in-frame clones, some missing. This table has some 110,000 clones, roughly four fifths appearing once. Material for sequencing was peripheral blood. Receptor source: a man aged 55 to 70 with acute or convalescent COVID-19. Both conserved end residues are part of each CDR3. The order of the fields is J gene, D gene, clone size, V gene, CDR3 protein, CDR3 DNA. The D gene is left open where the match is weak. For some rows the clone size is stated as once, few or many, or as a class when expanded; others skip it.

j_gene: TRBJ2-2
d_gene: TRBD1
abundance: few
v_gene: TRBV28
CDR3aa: CASRPDRGHTGELFF
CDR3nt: TGTGCCAGCAGACCGGACAGGGGGCACACCGGGGAGCTGTTTTTT

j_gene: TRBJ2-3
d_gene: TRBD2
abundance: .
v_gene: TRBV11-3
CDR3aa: CASSQGVLAGGIDTQYF
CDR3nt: TGTGCCAGCAGTCAAGGGGTGTTAGCGGGGGGCATTGATACGCAGTATTTT

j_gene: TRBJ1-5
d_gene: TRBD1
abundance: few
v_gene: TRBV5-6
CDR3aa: CASSHRAGGPQPQHF
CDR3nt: TGTGCCAGCAGCCATCGGGCAGGGGGCCCCCAGCCCCAGCATTTT

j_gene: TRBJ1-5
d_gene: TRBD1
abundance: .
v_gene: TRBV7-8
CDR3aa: CASSPRDSPGQPQHF
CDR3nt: TGTGCCAGCAGCCCCCGGGACAGTCCCGGGCAGCCCCAGCATTTT

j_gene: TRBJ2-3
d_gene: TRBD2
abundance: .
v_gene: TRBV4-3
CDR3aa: CASSQDASGSTDTQYF
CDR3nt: TGCGCCAGCAGCCAAGATGCTAGCGGGAGCACAGATACGCAGTATTTT

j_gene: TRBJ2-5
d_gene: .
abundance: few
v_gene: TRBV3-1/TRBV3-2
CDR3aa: CASSQGWGRGETQYF
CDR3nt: TGTGCCAGCAGCCAAGGGTGGGGGCGTGGAGAGACCCAGTACTTC

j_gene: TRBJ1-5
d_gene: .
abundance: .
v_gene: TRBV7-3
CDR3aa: CASSLLQGQPQHF
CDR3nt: TGTGCCAGCAGCTTACTGCAGGGGCAGCCCCAGCATTTT

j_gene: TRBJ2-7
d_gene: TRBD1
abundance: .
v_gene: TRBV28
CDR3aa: CASKPGQETYEQYF
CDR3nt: TGTGCCAGCAAACCGGGACAGGAGACCTACGAGCAGTACTTC

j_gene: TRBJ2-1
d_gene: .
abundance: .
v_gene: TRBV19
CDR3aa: CASSIPRYNEQFF
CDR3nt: TGTGCCAGTAGTATACCCCGGTACAATGAGCAGTTCTTC

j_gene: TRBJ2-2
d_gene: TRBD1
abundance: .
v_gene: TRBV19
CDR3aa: CASSRQGGGTGELFF
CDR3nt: TGTGCCAGTAGCCGACAGGGTGGAGGCACCGGGGAGCTGTTTTTT

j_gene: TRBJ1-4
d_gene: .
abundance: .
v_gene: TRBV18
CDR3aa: CASSDRNEKLFF
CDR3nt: TGTGCCAGCTCAGACAGAAATGAAAAACTGTTTTTT

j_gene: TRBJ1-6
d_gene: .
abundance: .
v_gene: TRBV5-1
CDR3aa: CASSPVGGDYNSPLHF
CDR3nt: TGCGCCAGCAGCCCGGTGGGGGGGGACTATAATTCACCCCTCCACTTT

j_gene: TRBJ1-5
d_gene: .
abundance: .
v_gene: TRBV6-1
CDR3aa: CASSEWSIGQPQHF
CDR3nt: TGTGCCAGCAGTGAGTGGTCTATCGGGCAGCCCCAGCATTTT

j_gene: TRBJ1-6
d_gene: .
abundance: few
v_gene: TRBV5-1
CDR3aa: CASSLQQENSPLHF
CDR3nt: TGCGCCAGCAGCTTGCAACAGGAAAATTCACCCCTCCACTTT

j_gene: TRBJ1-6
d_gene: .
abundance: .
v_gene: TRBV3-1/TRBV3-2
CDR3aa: CASSQELPYNSPLHF
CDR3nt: TGTGCCAGCAGCCAAGAGCTACCATATAATTCACCCCTCCACTTT

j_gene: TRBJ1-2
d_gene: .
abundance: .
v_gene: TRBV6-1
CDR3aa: CASSEGGPYGYTF
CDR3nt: TGTGCCAGCAGTGAAGGGGGCCCGTATGGCTACACCTTC

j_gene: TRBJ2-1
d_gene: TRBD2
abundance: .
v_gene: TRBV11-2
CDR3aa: CASSLGNSGGYNEQFF
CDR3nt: TGTGCCAGCAGCTTAGGTAATAGCGGGGGGTACAATGAGCAGTTCTTC

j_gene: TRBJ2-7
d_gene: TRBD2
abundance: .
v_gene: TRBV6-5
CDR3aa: CASGLRAGEGYEQYF
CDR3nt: TGTGCCAGCGGGTTAAGAGCGGGAGAGGGCTACGAGCAGTACTTC

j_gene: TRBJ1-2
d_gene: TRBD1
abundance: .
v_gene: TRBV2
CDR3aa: CASRGDSYGYTF
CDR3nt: TGTGCCAGCAGGGGGGACAGCTATGGCTACACCTTC

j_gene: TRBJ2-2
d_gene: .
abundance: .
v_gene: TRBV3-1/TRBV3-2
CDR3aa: CASSALRGGELFF
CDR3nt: TGTGCCAGCAGCGCCCTGCGGGGCGGGGAGCTGTTTTTT

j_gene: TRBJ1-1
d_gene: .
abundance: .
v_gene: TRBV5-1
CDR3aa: CASSLWLTGFNTEAFF
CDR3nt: TGCGCCAGCAGCTTGTGGTTGACAGGATTTAACACTGAAGCTTTCTTT

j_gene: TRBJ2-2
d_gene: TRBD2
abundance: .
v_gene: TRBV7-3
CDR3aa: CASSLTTGLAGTGELFF
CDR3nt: TGTGCCAGCAGCTTAACGACGGGGCTAGCGGGAACCGGGGAGCTGTTTTTT

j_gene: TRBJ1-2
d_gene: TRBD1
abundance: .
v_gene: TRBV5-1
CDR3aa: CASSLYKAGGASTYGYTF
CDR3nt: TGCGCCAGCAGCTTGTATAAGGCAGGGGGCGCGAGTACCTATGGCTACACCTTC

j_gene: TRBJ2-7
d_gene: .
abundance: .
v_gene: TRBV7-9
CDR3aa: CASSLAGLYYEQYF
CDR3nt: TGTGCCAGCAGCTTAGCGGGACTGTACTACGAGCAGTACTTC

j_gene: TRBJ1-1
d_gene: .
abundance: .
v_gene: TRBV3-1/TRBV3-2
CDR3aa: CASSQGSGWNTEAFF
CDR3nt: TGTGCCAGCAGCCAAGGTAGCGGATGGAACACTGAAGCTTTCTTT

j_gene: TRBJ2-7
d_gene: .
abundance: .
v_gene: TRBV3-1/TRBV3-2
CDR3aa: CASSQVWGFQYEQYF
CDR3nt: TGTGCCAGCAGCCAAGTATGGGGCTTTCAGTACGAGCAGTACTTC

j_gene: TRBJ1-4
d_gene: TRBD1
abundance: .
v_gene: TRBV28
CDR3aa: CASRHRQGRINEKLFF
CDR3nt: TGTGCCAGCAGACATAGACAGGGGAGGATTAATGAAAAACTGTTTTTT

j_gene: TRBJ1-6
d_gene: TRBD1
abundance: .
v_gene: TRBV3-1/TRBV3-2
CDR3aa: CASSQVAGGNSPLHF
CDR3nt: TGTGCCAGCAGCCAAGTGGCAGGGGGCAATTCACCCCTCCACTTT

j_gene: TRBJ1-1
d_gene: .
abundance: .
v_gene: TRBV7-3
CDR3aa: CASSVQWNTEAFF
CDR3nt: TGTGCCAGCAGCGTACAGTGGAACACTGAAGCTTTCTTT

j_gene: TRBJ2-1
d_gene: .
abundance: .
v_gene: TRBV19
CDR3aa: CASSITGDYNEQFF
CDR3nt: TGTGCCAGTAGTATAACGGGGGACTACAATGAGCAGTTCTTC

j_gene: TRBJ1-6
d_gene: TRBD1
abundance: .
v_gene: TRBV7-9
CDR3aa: CASSPMSGQGNSPLHF
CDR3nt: TGTGCCAGCAGCCCGATGTCGGGACAGGGAAATTCACCCCTCCACTTT

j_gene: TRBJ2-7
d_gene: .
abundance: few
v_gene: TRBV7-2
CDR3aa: CASSSSGQSSYEQYF
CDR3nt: TGTGCCAGCAGCTCATCAGGACAGAGCTCCTACGAGCAGTACTTC

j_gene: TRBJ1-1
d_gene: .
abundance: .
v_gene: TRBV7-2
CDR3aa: CASSLVPGFTEAFF
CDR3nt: TGTGCCAGCAGCTTAGTTCCGGGGTTCACTGAAGCTTTCTTT